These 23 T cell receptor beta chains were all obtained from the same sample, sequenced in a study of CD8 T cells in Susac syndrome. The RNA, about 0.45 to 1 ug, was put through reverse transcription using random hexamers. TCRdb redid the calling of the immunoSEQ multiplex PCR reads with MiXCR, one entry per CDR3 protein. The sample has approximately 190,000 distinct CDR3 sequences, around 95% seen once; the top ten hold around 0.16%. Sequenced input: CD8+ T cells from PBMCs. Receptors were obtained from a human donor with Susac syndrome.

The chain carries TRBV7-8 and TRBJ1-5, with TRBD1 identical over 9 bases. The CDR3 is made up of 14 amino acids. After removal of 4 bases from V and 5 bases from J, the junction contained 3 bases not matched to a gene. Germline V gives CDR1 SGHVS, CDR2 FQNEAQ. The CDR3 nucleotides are TGTGCCAGCAGCTCAGACAGGGGGTATCAGCCCCAGCATTTT. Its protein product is CASSSDRGYQPQHF.

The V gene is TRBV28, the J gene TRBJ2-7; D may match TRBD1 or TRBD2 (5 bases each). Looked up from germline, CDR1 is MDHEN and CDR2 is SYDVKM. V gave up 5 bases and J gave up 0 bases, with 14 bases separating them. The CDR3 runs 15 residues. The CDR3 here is CASSILGESSYEQYF. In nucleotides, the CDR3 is TGTGCCAGCAGTATTCTAGGGGAGAGCTCCTACGAGCAGTACTTC.

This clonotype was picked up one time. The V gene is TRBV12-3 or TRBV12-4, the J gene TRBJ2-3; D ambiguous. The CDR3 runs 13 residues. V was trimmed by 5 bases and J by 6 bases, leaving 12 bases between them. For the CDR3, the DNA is TGTGCCAGCAGTCCTATCTGGCGGGATACGCAGTATTTT. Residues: CASSPIWRDTQYF.

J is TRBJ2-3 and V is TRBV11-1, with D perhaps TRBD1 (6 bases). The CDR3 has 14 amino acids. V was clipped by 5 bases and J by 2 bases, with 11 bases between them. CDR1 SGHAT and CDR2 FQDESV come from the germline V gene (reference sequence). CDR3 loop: CASSLTGFTDTQYF. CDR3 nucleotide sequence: TGTGCCAGCAGCCTCACAGGGTTCACAGATACGCAGTATTTT.

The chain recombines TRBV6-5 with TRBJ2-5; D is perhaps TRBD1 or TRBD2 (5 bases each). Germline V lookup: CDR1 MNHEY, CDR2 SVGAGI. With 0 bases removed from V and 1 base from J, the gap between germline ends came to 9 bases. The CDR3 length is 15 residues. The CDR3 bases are TGTGCCAGCAGTTACTCGTCGGGACCCCAAGAGACCCAGTACTTC. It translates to CASSYSSGPQETQYF.

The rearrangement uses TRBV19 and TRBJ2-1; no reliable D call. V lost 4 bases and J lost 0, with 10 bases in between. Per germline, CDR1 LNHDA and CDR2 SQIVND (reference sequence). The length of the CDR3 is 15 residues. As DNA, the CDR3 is TGTGCCAGTAGTAGTGGGCGCAGCTCCTACAATGAGCAGTTCTTC. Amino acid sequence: CASSSGRSSYNEQFF.

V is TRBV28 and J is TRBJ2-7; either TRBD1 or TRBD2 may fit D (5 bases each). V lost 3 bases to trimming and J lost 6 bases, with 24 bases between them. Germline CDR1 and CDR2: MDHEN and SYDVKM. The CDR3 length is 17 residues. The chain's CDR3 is CASSLMSGALMGPEQYF. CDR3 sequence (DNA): TGTGCCAGCAGTTTGATGAGCGGCGCTTTGATGGGGCCCGAGCAGTACTTC.

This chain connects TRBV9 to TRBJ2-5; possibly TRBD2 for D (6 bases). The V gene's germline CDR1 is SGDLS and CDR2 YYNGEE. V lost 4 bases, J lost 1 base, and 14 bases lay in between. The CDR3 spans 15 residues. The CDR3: CASSPGRLIQETQYF. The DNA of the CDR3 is TGTGCCAGCAGCCCGGGGAGGCTAATCCAAGAGACCCAGTACTTC.

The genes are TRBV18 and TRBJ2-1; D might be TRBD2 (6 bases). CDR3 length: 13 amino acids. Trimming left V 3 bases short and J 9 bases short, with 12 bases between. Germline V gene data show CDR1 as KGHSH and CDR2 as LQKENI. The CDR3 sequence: CASSPVEGPEQFF. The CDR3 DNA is TGTGCCAGCTCACCCGTGGAGGGCCCTGAGCAGTTCTTC.

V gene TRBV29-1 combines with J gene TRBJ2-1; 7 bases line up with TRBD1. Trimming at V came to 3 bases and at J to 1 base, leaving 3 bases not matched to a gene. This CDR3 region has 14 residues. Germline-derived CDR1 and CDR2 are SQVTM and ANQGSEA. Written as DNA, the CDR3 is TGCAGCGTTGAGGACAGGTTATCCTACAATGAGCAGTTCTTC. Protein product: CSVEDRLSYNEQFF.

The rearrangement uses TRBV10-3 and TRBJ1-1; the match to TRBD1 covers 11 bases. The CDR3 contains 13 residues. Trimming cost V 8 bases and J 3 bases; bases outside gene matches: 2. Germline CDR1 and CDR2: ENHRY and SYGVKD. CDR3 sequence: CAIRGQGDTEAFF. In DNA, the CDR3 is TGTGCCATCCGGGGACAGGGGGACACTGAAGCTTTCTTT.

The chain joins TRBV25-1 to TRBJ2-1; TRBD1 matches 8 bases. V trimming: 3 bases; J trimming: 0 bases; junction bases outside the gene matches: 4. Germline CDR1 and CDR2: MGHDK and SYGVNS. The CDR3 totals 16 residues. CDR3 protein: CASSDWTGLSYNEQFF. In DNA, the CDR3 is TGTGCCAGCAGTGACTGGACAGGGCTCTCCTACAATGAGCAGTTCTTC.

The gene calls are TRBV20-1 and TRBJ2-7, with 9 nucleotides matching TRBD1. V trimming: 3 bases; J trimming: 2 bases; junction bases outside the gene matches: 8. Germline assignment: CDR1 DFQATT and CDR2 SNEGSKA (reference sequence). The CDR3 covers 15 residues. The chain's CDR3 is CSARTRDRETYEQYF. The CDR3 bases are TGCAGTGCTAGGACCCGGGACAGGGAGACCTACGAGCAGTACTTC.

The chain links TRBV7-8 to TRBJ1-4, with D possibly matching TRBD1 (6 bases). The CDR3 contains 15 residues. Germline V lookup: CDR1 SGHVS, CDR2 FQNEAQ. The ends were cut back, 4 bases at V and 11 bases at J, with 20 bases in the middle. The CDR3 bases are TGTGCCAGCAGCTCGAGACAGGAAGCTGAACAGAAACTGTTTTTT. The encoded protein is CASSSRQEAEQKLFF.

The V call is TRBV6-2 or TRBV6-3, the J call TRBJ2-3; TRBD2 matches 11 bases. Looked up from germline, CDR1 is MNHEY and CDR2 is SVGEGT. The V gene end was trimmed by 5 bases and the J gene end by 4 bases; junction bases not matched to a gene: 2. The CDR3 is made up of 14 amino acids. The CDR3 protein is CASSNSGGADTQYF. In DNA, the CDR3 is TGTGCCAGCAGTAATAGCGGGGGGGCAGATACGCAGTATTTT.

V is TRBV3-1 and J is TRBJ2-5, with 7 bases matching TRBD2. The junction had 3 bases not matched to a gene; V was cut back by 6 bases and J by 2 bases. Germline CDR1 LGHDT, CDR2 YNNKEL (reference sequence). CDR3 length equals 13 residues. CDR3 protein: CASRTSPQETQYF. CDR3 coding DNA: TGTGCCAGCAGGACTAGCCCACAAGAGACCCAGTACTTC.

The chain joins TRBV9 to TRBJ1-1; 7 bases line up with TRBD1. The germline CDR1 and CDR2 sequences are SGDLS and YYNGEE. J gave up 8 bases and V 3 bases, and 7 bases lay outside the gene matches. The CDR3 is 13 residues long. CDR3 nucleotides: TGTGCCAGCAGCGACAGGGGAACCCGAGAAGCTTTCTTT. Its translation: CASSDRGTREAFF.

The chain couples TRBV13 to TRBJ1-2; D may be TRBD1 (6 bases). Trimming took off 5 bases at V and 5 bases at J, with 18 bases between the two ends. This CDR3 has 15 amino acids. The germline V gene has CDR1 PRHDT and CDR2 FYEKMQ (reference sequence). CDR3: CASSQKTGEVYGYTF. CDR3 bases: TGTGCCAGCAGCCAAAAGACAGGCGAGGTATATGGCTACACCTTC.

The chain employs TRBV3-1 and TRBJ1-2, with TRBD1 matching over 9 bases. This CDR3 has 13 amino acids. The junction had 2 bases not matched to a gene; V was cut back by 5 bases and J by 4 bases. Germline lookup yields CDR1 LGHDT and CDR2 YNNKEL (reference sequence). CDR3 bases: TGTGCCAGCAGCGAGACAGGGGGCTATGGCTACACCTTC. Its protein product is CASSETGGYGYTF.

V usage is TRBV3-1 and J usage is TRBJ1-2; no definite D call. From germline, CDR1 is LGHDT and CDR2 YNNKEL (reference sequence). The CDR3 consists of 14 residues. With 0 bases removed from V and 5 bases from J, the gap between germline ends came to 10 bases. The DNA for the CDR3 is TGTGCCAGCAGCCAAGAGTTCGCGGCTTATGGCTACACCTTC. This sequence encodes CASSQEFAAYGYTF.

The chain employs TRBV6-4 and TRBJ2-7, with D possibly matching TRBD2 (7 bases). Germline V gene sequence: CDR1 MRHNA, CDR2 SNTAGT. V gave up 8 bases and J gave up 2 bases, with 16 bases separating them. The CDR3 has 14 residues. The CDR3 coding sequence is TGTGCCAGCCCTGAGGGGGGGGGAGCCTACGAGCAGTACTTC. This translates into CASPEGGGAYEQYF.

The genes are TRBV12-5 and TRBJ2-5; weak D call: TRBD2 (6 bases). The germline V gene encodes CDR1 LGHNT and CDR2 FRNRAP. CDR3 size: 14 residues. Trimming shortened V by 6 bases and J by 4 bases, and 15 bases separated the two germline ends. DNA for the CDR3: TGTGCTAGTGGCGCCACCGGGACTCTAGAGACCCAGTACTTC. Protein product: CASGATGTLETQYF.

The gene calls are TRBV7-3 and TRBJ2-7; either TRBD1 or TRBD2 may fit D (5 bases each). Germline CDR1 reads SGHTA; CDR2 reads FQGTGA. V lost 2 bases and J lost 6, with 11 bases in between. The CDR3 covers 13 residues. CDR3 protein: CASSLGTLSEQYF. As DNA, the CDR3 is TGTGCCAGCAGCTTAGGGACCCTCTCCGAGCAGTACTTC. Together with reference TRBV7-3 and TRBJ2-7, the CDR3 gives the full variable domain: GAGVSQTPSNKVTEKGKYVELRCDPISGHTALYWYRQSLGQGPEFLIYFQGTGAADDSGLPNDRFFAVRPEGSVSTLKIQRTERGDSAVYLCASSLGTLSEQYFGPGTRLTVT.